Each of the 23 T cell receptor beta chains below was sequenced from the same sample in a study of shared clonotypes between healthy human individuals. Sequenced by immunoSEQ multiplex PCR; TCRdb stores in-frame clones only, minus some. The sample records approximately 640,000 clones, roughly 78% being singletons. Sequenced input: memory CD4+ T cells sorted from blood. Subset of the sample: CD45RA-negative fraction. The receptor set was obtained from a woman aged 25 to 45 in good health.

This clone was counted a few times. The chain recombines TRBV11-2 with TRBJ1-2, with D perhaps matching TRBD1 (5 bases). CDR3 length: 14 amino acids. The germline V gene encodes CDR1 SGHAT and CDR2 FQNNGV. Trimming removed 5 bases from V and 0 bases from J, with 10 bases in between. This CDR3 reads CASSPRGANYGYTF. CDR3 coding DNA: TGTGCCAGCAGCCCTAGGGGAGCTAACTATGGCTACACCTTC.

This rearrangement joins TRBV27 to TRBJ2-1, with D possibly TRBD2 on 6 matching bases. V was shortened by 2 bases and J by 7 bases, with 21 bases between the two germline ends. Germline V gene data show CDR1 as MNHEY and CDR2 as SMNVEV (reference sequence). The CDR3 is 17 residues long. The CDR3 sequence is CASSLKSGDGGRNEQFF. The DNA for the CDR3 is TGTGCCAGCAGTTTAAAATCGGGGGACGGGGGACGGAATGAGCAGTTCTTC.

This chain joins TRBV4-1 and TRBJ2-1, with 10 bases fitting TRBD2. With 0 bases clipped from V and 8 bases from J, the junction kept 10 bases outside the gene matches. This CDR3 spans 17 amino acids. Germline V gives CDR1 MGHRA, CDR2 YSYEKL. The CDR3 region has the DNA TGCGCCAGCAGCCAAGAAGGGGGCCTAGCGGGAGAGTATGAGCAGTTCTTC. Its protein is CASSQEGGLAGEYEQFF.

As DNA, the CDR3 is TGTGCCAGCAGTTCGGACTACTCCTACGAGCAGTACTTC. Translated: CASSSDYSYEQYF. The chain employs TRBV28 and TRBJ2-7, with D possibly TRBD2 on 6 matching bases. V lost 4 bases and J 0 bases, leaving 7 bases between the germline ends. This CDR3 comprises 13 residues. Germline lookup yields CDR1 MDHEN and CDR2 SYDVKM.

The chain has TRBV7-9 and TRBJ2-7, with 9 nucleotides matching TRBD2. CDR1 SEHNR and CDR2 FQNEAQ come from the germline V gene (reference sequence). V gave up 3 bases and J gave up 2 bases; unmatched junction bases: 2. The CDR3 is 14 residues long. Written as DNA, the CDR3 is TGTGCCAGCAGCTTTAGCGGGGGTACCTACGAGCAGTACTTC. It codes for CASSFSGGTYEQYF.

This clone was counted a few times. This chain connects TRBV4-1 to TRBJ2-1; D might be TRBD2 (5 bases). The CDR3 consists of 13 residues. Trimming pared 4 bases from V and 7 bases from J, leaving 11 bases between. Per the germline V gene, CDR1 is MGHRA and CDR2 is YSYEKL. This CDR3 reads CASSPRGRNEQFF. The DNA of the CDR3 is TGCGCCAGCAGCCCTCGCGGGCGAAATGAGCAGTTCTTC.

The gene calls are TRBV28 and TRBJ2-5; TRBD1 aligns across 8 bases. The J segment lost 3 bases and the V segment lost 8 bases, leaving 5 bases of the junction unmatched. Looked up from germline, CDR1 is MDHEN and CDR2 is SYDVKM. The CDR3 runs 13 residues. CDR3 loop: CASAQGAEETQYF. In DNA, the CDR3 is TGTGCCAGCGCGCAGGGGGCGGAAGAGACCCAGTACTTC.

This clone was seen just once. V gene TRBV7-9 combines with J gene TRBJ1-4; D unresolved. V was trimmed by 3 bases and J by 5 bases, leaving 10 bases between them. The CDR3 loop spans 14 amino acids. From germline, CDR1 is SEHNR and CDR2 FQNEAQ (reference sequence). CDR3 sequence reads: CASSFTSENEKLFF. The CDR3 DNA follows: TGTGCCAGCAGCTTTACGTCAGAGAATGAAAAACTGTTTTTT.

This chain links TRBV7-2 with TRBJ1-1; D is uncertain. This CDR3 region has 13 residues. The ends were cut back, 2 bases at V and 4 bases at J, with 8 bases in the middle. The germline CDR1 and CDR2 sequences are SGHTA and FQGNSA. CDR3 in amino acids: CASSLQLGTEAFF. The CDR3 coding sequence is TGTGCCAGCAGCTTACAGCTGGGCACTGAAGCTTTCTTT.

The chain uses TRBV7-9 and TRBJ2-1; 8 positions match TRBD2. V dropped 4 bases and J dropped 5; count of bases not matched to a gene: 7. The CDR3 is made up of 15 amino acids. Germline V lookup: CDR1 SEHNR, CDR2 FQNEAQ (reference sequence). The CDR3 region is CASSSPGGLNNEQFF. For the CDR3, the DNA is TGTGCCAGCAGCTCCCCGGGGGGGTTGAACAATGAGCAGTTCTTC.

Worth noting for this clone: Other DNA sequences in the sample encode the same CDR3. The chain employs TRBV5-1 and TRBJ2-7; 10 bases match TRBD1. The CDR3 runs 14 residues. Germline V gene sequence: CDR1 SGHRS, CDR2 YFSETQ. V was pared by 4 bases and J by 6 bases, with 7 bases of the junction left unmatched. The chain's CDR3 is CASSLGTGALEQYF. The CDR3 region has the DNA TGCGCCAGCAGCCTCGGGACAGGGGCTCTCGAGCAGTACTTC.

This chain joins TRBV9 and TRBJ1-4; D uncertain. The CDR3 is 11 amino acids. Germline lookup yields CDR1 SGDLS and CDR2 YYNGEE. Trimming took off 4 bases at V and 8 bases at J, with 6 bases between the two ends. The CDR3 DNA is TGTGCCAGCAGCATAGGGGAAAAACTGTTTTTT. Protein sequence: CASSIGEKLFF.

The CDR3 DNA sequence: TGTGCCTGGTCGACAGGGTCACCCGAGCAGTACTTC. Translation: CAWSTGSPEQYF. The V and J genes are TRBV30 and TRBJ2-7, with 7 bases lining up with TRBD1. This CDR3 has 12 amino acids. V gave up 5 bases and J gave up 6 bases; unmatched junction bases: 7. CDR1 GTSNPN and CDR2 SVGIG come from the germline V gene (reference sequence). Based on the CDR3 plus reference TRBV30 and TRBJ2-7, the full variable domain is SQTIHQWPATLVQPVGSPLSLECTVEGTSNPNLYWYRQAAGRGLQLLFYSVGIGQISSEVPQNLSASRPQDRQFILSSKKLLLSDSGFYLCAWSTGSPEQYFGPGTRLTVT.

This CDR3 is CASSTRQGAFLTDTQYF. Here the CDR3 DNA reads TGTGCCAGTAGTACTCGACAGGGGGCGTTCCTCACAGATACGCAGTATTTT. The chain combines TRBV19 with TRBJ2-3, with TRBD1 matching over 10 bases. CDR3 length equals 17 residues. In germline, CDR1 is LNHDA, CDR2 SQIVND (reference sequence). V lost 4 bases, J lost 2 bases, and 9 bases stayed unmatched.

Only one count was recorded for this clone. V usage is TRBV7-2 and J usage is TRBJ2-7; D possibly corresponds to TRBD1 (6 bases). The V and J ends lost 2 bases and 3 bases respectively, with 14 bases between them. CDR3 length equals 15 residues. CDR1 SGHTA and CDR2 FQGNSA come from the germline V gene. The CDR3 region has the DNA TGTGCCAGCAGCTTATCAGGGGCGTACCGCTACGAGCAGTACTTC. The encoded protein is CASSLSGAYRYEQYF.

J is TRBJ2-5 and V is TRBV14; no clear D gene. The CDR3 covers 16 residues. Between the trimmed V and J ends, which lost 3 bases and 1 base, there was a span of 15 bases. Germline assignment: CDR1 SGHDN and CDR2 FVKESK. CDR3 region: CASSQVPNLRQETQYF. CDR3 DNA: TGTGCCAGCAGCCAGGTACCTAATCTCCGCCAAGAGACCCAGTACTTC.

The V gene is TRBV7-3, the J gene TRBJ1-2, with D perhaps TRBD1 (5 bases). CDR1 is SGHTA and CDR2 is FQGTGA in the germline V gene. Trimming pared 4 bases from V and 7 bases from J, leaving 13 bases between. The CDR3 is 13 residues long. The CDR3 loop is CASSSWDRVGYTF. The CDR3 DNA is TGTGCCAGCAGCTCTTGGGACCGTGTTGGCTACACCTTC.

The chain links TRBV7-9 to TRBJ1-3; D gene unclear. The ends were cut back, 0 bases at V and 0 bases at J, with 3 bases in the middle. The CDR3 has 14 residues. The germline gives CDR1 SEHNR, CDR2 FQNEAQ (reference sequence). This chain's CDR3 is CASSLAHSGNTIYF. The CDR3 DNA reads TGTGCCAGCAGCTTAGCCCACTCTGGAAACACCATATATTTT.

This clone occurred a few times. V gene TRBV15 combines with J gene TRBJ2-6; D call uncertain. Trimming shortened V by 1 base and J by 1 base, and 8 bases separated the two germline ends. The CDR3 is 16 residues long. Germline V gene lookup returns CDR1 LNHNV and CDR2 YYDKDF (reference sequence). The CDR3 DNA reads TGTGCCACCAGCAGAGCCCGGCGGTCTGGGGCCAACGTCCTGACTTTC. This translates into CATSRARRSGANVLTF.

The V and J genes are TRBV19 and TRBJ2-2, with D unresolved. The CDR3 runs to 15 residues. Trimming removed 4 bases at V and 0 bases at J, with 9 bases between. In germline, CDR1 is LNHDA, CDR2 SQIVND (reference sequence). The CDR3 is CASSSVGANTGELFF. The CDR3 bases are TGTGCCAGTAGTAGCGTAGGCGCGAACACCGGGGAGCTGTTTTTT.

This rearrangement joins TRBV11-2 to TRBJ1-1, with a weak D call TRBD1 (6 bases). The V gene lost 5 bases and the J gene lost 4 bases, with 14 bases spanning the gap. Germline-derived CDR1 and CDR2 are SGHAT and FQNNGV. The CDR3 runs 14 residues. The CDR3 protein is CASSPPRGSTEAFF. CDR3 nucleotides: TGTGCCAGCAGCCCCCCGAGGGGGAGCACTGAAGCTTTCTTT.

This clone has more than one count but fewer than ten. The rearrangement links TRBV2 to TRBJ2-1; no clear D. The germline V gene encodes CDR1 SNHLY and CDR2 FYNNEI. V was trimmed by 0 bases and J by 10 bases, leaving 13 bases between them. The CDR3 is 14 amino acids. CDR3 coding DNA: TGTGCCAGCAGTGAAGCGGAAGTGGTCCGGGAGCAGTTCTTC. This codes for CASSEAEVVREQFF.

This chain joins TRBV4-1 and TRBJ1-5, with 10 bases that match TRBD1. Germline-derived CDR1 and CDR2 are MGHRA and YSYEKL. This CDR3 has 13 residues. V was pared by 4 bases and J by 12 bases, with 6 bases of the junction left unmatched. As DNA, the CDR3 is TGCGCCAGCAGCCGGGACAGGGGAAGGTACCAGCATTTT. Its translation: CASSRDRGRYQHF.